A single sample gave rise to the 14 T cell receptor beta chains below, sequenced in a study of cytomegalovirus exposure and HLA in healthy donors (dated 2017 in TCRdb). Library preparation was by the immunoSEQ multiplex PCR assay. A mixture of 60 forward primers for TCR Vbeta segments and 13 reverse primers for TCR Jbeta segments was used in the multiplex PCR. In its TCRdb copy, this immuneACCESS table keeps in-frame sequences only and misses some clones. Where compared with another copy, unresolved V genes explain less than half of these, and the others have no known cause. The sample table records over 50,000 clones; roughly 86% of these occur just once. The biggest ten clones account for approximately 1.5% of the sample. Sequencing used PBMCs. The receptors come from a man aged 18 to 35 in good health and CMV-seronegative.

CDR3 protein: CASSLIPREDIQYF. The CDR3 coding sequence is TGTGCCAGCAGCTTAATACCTAGAGAAGACATTCAGTACTTC. This chain links TRBV7-6 with TRBJ2-4, with no clear D. Germline lookup yields CDR1 SGHVS and CDR2 FNYEAQ. This CDR3 region has 14 residues. The V end lost 2 bases, the J end lost 8 bases, and 13 bases lay between the germline ends.

V is TRBV5-1 and J is TRBJ1-2; 10 bases agree with TRBD1. The germline CDR1 and CDR2 sequences are SGHRS and YFSETQ. The CDR3 spans 16 residues. The V segment lost 3 bases and the J segment 7 bases; nucleotides outside the gene matches: 12. In DNA form, the CDR3 reads TGCGCCAGCAGCTCCTACGGGACAGGGGCTGGGGGTGGCTACACCTTC. As protein: CASSSYGTGAGGGYTF.

The chain recombines TRBV5-4 with TRBJ1-6, with D tentatively TRBD1 (5 bases). CDR1 SGHNT and CDR2 YYREEE come from the germline V gene (reference sequence). CDR3 length: 14 residues. Trimming took off 3 bases at V and 8 bases at J, with 12 bases between the two ends. Here the CDR3 reads CASSSRDMDSPLHF. In DNA form, the CDR3 reads TGTGCCAGCAGCTCCAGGGATATGGATTCACCCCTCCACTTT.

The chain combines TRBV29-1 with TRBJ2-3; possibly TRBD1 for D (6 bases). V was shortened by 5 bases and J by 2 bases, with 14 bases between the two germline ends. CDR3 size: 14 residues. Looked up from germline, CDR1 is SQVTM and CDR2 is ANQGSEA. Here the CDR3 reads CSVMGTGNTDTQYF. CDR3 coding DNA: TGCAGCGTTATGGGAACAGGGAACACAGATACGCAGTATTTT.

This rearrangement joins TRBV27 to TRBJ2-1, with TRBD2 identical over 7 bases. Germline V lookup: CDR1 MNHEY, CDR2 SMNVEV (reference sequence). This CDR3 contains 14 residues. Trimming cost V 8 bases and J 8 bases; bases outside gene matches: 12. CDR3 region: CASSRGDSADEQFF. As DNA, the CDR3 is TGTGCCAGCTCTCGGGGGGACTCCGCTGATGAGCAGTTCTTC.

The chain's CDR3 is CSVDWGHGQYF. The DNA for the CDR3 is TGCAGCGTTGACTGGGGACATGGGCAGTACTTC. This sequence joins TRBV29-1 and TRBJ2-7, with D maybe TRBD1 (6 bases). The CDR3 loop spans 11 amino acids. Germline V CDR1 and CDR2: SQVTM, ANQGSEA. V lost 3 bases, J lost 9 bases, and 12 bases lay in between.

The CDR3 DNA reads TGTGCCAGCAAACGGTTTGACTATGGCTACACCTTC. Translated, it gives CASKRFDYGYTF. The chain recombines TRBV28 with TRBJ1-2; unclear D gene. The CDR3 is 12 amino acids. V lost 7 bases, J lost 3 bases, and 9 bases lay in between. CDR1 MDHEN and CDR2 SYDVKM come from the germline V gene.

The chain joins TRBV9 to TRBJ2-3; the D gene is possibly TRBD1 (5 bases). The V end lost 3 bases, the J end lost 5 bases, and 10 bases lay between the germline ends. Per germline, CDR1 SGDLS and CDR2 YYNGEE. The CDR3 loop spans 13 amino acids. The CDR3 DNA is TGTGCCAGCAGCGGGGGCGCGGAAGATACGCAGTATTTT. It codes for CASSGGAEDTQYF.

The chain uses TRBV7-8 and TRBJ1-2, with 7 bases aligning to TRBD1. Germline-derived CDR1 and CDR2 are SGHVS and FQNEAQ. The CDR3 runs to 14 residues. J lost 4 bases, V lost 5 bases, and 7 bases had no gene match. The CDR3 coding sequence is TGTGCCAGCAGCACCCGAGACAGGGCCTATGGCTACACCTTC. This codes for CASSTRDRAYGYTF.

The rearrangement uses TRBV19 and TRBJ1-6; D is perhaps TRBD1 (5 bases). CDR1 is LNHDA and CDR2 is SQIVND in the germline V gene (reference sequence). The CDR3 is 14 residues long. The germline V and J ends were trimmed by 7 bases and 7 bases, with 14 bases remaining between them. CDR3 sequence: CASTTPGGNSPLHF. In nucleotides, the CDR3 is TGTGCCAGTACCACCCCTGGGGGGAATTCACCCCTCCACTTT.

V and J are TRBV7-8 and TRBJ2-1; the match to TRBD2 covers 9 bases. The CDR3 extends over 14 amino acids. Germline trimming cut 6 bases from V and 7 bases from J; bases unmatched to any gene: 7. Germline V gives CDR1 SGHVS, CDR2 FQNEAQ. The CDR3 DNA sequence: TGTGCCAGCAGTCGCGGGGGGGCGTTTAATGAGCAGTTCTTC. Protein product: CASSRGGAFNEQFF.

V and J are TRBV7-9 and TRBJ2-2, with 7 bases that match TRBD2. In germline, CDR1 is SEHNR, CDR2 FQNEAQ (reference sequence). The CDR3 loop spans 13 amino acids. V gave up 5 bases and J gave up 5 bases; unmatched junction bases: 2. CDR3 region: CASSRGETGELFF. CDR3 in DNA: TGTGCCAGCAGCCGGGGGGAAACCGGGGAGCTGTTTTTT.

The V gene is TRBV28, the J gene TRBJ2-7; 9 nucleotides agree with TRBD1. Germline CDR1 is MDHEN and CDR2 is SYDVKM. The CDR3 runs 14 residues. V lost 7 bases, J lost 6 bases, and 10 bases stayed unmatched. CDR3 DNA sequence: TGTGCCAGCAAGAGTGGGGACAGGGTGGGCGAGCAGTACTTC. Protein: CASKSGDRVGEQYF.

The chain joins TRBV29-1 to TRBJ1-1; D call uncertain. The CDR3 is 13 residues long. Trimming stripped 0 bases from V and 0 bases from J, with 5 bases between. Germline CDR1 and CDR2: SQVTM and ANQGSEA. CDR3 coding DNA: TGCAGCGTTGAAGATCTAATGAACACTGAAGCTTTCTTT. Translated: CSVEDLMNTEAFF.